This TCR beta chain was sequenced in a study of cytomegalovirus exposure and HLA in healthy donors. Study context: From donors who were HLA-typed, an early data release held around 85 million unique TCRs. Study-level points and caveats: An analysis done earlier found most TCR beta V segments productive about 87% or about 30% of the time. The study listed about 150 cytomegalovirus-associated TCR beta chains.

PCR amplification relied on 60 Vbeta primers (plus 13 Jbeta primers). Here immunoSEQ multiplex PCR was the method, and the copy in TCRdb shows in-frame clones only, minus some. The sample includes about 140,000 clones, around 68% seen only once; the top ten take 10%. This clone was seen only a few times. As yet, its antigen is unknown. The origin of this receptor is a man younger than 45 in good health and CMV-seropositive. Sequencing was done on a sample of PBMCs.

CDR3 protein: CASSPEMEPFF. The CDR3 DNA follows: TGTGCCAGCAGCCCCGAGATGGAGCCTTTCTTT. V gene TRBV7-8 combines with J gene TRBJ1-1, with D unresolved. This CDR3 comprises 11 residues. The germline gives CDR1 SGHVS, CDR2 FQNEAQ. The V gene lost 5 bases and the J gene lost 12 bases, with 13 bases spanning the gap.